The table lists the clone carrying this T cell receptor (beta chain) with a count of one. These data originate in a study of blood T cell repertoires in COVID-19. About the research overall: Acute and convalescent COVID-19 specimens originated in the United States, Italy and Spain. Sample material is recorded as cDNA or gDNA derived from T cells, B-cell-depleted T cells, or PBMCs.

The V and J ends lost 4 bases and 0 bases, in that order; junction bases with no gene match: 3. Germline CDR1 and CDR2: SGHNT and YENEEA. The CDR3 spans 17 residues. Data came from immunoSEQ multiplex PCR; TCRdb stores just in-frame clones and leaves some out. This sample carries some 350,000 clones, around four fifths of them seen once, and the ten largest clones take 2.5% to 3.5%. The sequencing input was peripheral blood. The receptor was derived from a man aged 25-45 years with active or convalescent COVID-19. V usage is TRBV11-3 and J usage is TRBJ2-3; TRBD2 agrees at 14 bases. The CDR3 nucleotides are TGTGCCAGCAGCTCCCGACTAGCGGGGGGGAGCACAGATACGCAGTATTTT. Encoded protein: CASSSRLAGGSTDTQYF.